This TCR beta chain comes out of a study of OX40 agonist ivuxolimab in advanced cancers. Study summary: Past anti-PD-1, anti-PD-L1 or anti-CTLA-4 therapy was accepted, and 40% had received some. Regarding the study as a whole: Clonal expansion by week 6 occurred in CD4+ and CD8+ blood T cells (at 0.1 to 3.0 mg/kg). Among T cells, CD8+ cells averaged more expanded clones than CD4+ cells.

Comment on this clone: The antigen is not known.

Measured with immunoSEQ multiplex PCR; TCRdb has only the in-frame clones, and not every one. This repertoire shows 70,000 to 95,000 clones, 88% found once; its top ten account for less than 5%. Germline V gene data show CDR1 as SNHLY and CDR2 as FYNNEI. CDR3 size: 13 residues. Trimming cost V 3 bases and J 4 bases, with 9 bases left between them. The chain employs TRBV2 and TRBJ1-2, with D uncertain. Material: CD4+ or CD8+ T cells sorted from blood, obtained in a trial of the OX40 agonist ivuxolimab. The receptor was isolated from an adult with an advanced solid tumor such as melanoma, head and neck, liver or kidney cancer. As DNA, the CDR3 is TGTGCCAGCAGTGATCAAGCTTCCTATGGCTACACCTTC. Protein: CASSDQASYGYTF.